This T cell receptor beta chain was obtained from a study of CD8+ T cells in alopecia areata. Study-level background: Tofacitinib ran for 6 to 18 months before 6 months off drug.

As the sequencing template, cDNA was produced by extracting RNA and reverse transcribing it. Libraries were prepared by immunoSEQ multiplex PCR; TCRdb keeps only in-frame clonotypes and omits some of them. The sample lists under 200,000 clones; approximately 62% were seen once. CDR1 is KGHSH and CDR2 is LQKENI in the germline V gene. With 0 bases removed from V and 1 base from J, the gap between germline ends came to 12 bases. The CDR3 length is 16 residues. The sample's treatment: oral pan-JAK inhibitor, 5-10 mg twice daily. This clone has only a few counts. The TCR was taken from a human donor with alopecia areata. This chain connects TRBV18 to TRBJ1-1, with TRBD1 as a possible D gene (6 bases). The sequenced sample was CD4+ T cells sorted from blood, obtained at week 24, from a patient treated with tofacitinib. As DNA, the CDR3 is TGTGCCAGCTCACCACCTGTAAGGACAGCGAACACTGAAGCTTTCTTT. This gives the protein CASSPPVRTANTEAFF.